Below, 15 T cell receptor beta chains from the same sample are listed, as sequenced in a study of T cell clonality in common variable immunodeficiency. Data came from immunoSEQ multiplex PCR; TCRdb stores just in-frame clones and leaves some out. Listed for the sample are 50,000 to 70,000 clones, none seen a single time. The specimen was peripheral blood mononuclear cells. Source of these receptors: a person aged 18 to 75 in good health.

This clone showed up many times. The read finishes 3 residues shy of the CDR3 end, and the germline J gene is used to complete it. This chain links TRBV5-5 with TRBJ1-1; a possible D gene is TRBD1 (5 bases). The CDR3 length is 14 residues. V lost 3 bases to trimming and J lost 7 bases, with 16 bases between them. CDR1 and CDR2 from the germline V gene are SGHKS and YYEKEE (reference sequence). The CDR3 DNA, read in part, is TGTGCCAGCAGCTGGGGAGGGGCGCACGGTGAA. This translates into CASSWGGAHGE. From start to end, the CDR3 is CASSWGGAHGEAFF.

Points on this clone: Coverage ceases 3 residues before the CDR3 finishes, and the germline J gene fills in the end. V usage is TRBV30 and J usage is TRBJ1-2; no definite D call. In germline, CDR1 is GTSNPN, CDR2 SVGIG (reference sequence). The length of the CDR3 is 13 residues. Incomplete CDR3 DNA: TGTGCCTGCGCTAGCGGGAATCGCGGTGAA. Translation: CACASGNRGE. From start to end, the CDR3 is CACASGNRGEYTF.

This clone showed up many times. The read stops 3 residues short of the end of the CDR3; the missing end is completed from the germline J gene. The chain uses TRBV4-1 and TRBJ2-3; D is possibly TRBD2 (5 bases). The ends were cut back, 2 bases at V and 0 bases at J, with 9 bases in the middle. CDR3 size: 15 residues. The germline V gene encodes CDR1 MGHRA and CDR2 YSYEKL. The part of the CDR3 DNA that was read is TGCGCCAGCAGCCAATGGACTGGCAGCACAGATACG. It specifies CASSQWTGSTDT. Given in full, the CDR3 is CASSQWTGSTDTQYF.

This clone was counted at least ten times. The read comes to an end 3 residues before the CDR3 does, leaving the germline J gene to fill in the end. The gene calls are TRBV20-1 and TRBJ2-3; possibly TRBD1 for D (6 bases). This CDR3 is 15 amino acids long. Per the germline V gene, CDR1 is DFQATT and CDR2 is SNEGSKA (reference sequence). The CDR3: CSARQVGTRGETQYF. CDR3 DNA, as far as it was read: TGCAGTGCTAGACAAGTCGGGACAAGGGGAGAGACG.

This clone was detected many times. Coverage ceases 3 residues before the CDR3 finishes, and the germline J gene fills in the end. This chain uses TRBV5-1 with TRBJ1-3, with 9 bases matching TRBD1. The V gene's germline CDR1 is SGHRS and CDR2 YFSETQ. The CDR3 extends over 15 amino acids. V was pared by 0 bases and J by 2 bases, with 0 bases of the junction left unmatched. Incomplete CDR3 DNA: TGCGCCAGCAGCTTGGGGGACAGGGCTGGAAACACC. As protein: CASSLGDRAGNT. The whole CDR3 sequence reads CASSLGDRAGNTIYF.

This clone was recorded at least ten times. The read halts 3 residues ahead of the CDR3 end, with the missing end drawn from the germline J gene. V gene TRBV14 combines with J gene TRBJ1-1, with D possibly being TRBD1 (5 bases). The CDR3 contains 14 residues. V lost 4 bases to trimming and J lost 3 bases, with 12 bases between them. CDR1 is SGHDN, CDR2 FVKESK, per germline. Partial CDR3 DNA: TGTGCCAGCAGCCCTGCGGGGCCCGACACTGAA. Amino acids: CASSPAGPDTE. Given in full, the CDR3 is CASSPAGPDTEAFF. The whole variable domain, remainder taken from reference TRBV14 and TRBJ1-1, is EAGVTQFPSHSVIEKGQTVTLRCDPISGHDNLYWYRRVMGKEIKFLLHFVKESKQDESGMPNNRFLAERTGGTYSTLKVQPAELEDSGVYFCASSPAGPDTEAFFGQGTRLTVV.

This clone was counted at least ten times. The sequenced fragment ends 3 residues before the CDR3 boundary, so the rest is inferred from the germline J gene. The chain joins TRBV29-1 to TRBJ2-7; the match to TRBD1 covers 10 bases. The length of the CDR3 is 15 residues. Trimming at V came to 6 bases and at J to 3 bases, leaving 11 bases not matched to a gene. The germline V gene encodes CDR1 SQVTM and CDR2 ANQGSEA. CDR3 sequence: CSVVSGTGAIYEQYF. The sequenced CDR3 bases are TGCAGCGTCGTGTCAGGGACAGGGGCCATCTACGAG.

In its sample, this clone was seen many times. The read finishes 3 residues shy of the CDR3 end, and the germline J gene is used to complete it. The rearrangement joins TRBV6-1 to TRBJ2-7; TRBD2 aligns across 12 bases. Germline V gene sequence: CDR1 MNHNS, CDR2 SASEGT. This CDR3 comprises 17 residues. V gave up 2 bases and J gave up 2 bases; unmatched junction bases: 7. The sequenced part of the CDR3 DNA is TGTGCCAGCAGTGAAAAGACTAGCGGGAGTGCCCCCTACGAG. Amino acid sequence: CASSEKTSGSAPYE. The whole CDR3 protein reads CASSEKTSGSAPYEQYF.

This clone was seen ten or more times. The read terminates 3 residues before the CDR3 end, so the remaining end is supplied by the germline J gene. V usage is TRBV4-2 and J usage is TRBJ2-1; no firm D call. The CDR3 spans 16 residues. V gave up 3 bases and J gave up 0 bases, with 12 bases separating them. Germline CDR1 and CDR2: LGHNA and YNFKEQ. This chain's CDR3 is CASSQVTLSSYNEQFF. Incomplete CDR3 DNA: TGTGCCAGCAGCCAGGTGACTCTAAGCTCCTACAATGAG.

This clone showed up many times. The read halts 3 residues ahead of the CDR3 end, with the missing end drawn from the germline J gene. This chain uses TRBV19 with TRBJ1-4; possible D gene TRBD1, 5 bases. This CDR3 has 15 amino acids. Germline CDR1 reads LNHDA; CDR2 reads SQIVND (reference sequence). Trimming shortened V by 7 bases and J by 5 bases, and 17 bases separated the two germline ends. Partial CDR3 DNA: TGTGCCAGTACCCCTCTCGGGACTCAAAATGAAAAA. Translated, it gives CASTPLGTQNEK. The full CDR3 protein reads CASTPLGTQNEKLFF.

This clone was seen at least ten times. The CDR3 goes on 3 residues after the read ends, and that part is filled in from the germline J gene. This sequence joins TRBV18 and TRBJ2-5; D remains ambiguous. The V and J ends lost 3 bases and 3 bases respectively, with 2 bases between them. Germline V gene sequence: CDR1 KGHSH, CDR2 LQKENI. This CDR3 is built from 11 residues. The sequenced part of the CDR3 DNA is TGTGCCAGCTCACCTAAAGAGACC. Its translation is CASSPKET. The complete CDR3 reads CASSPKETQYF.

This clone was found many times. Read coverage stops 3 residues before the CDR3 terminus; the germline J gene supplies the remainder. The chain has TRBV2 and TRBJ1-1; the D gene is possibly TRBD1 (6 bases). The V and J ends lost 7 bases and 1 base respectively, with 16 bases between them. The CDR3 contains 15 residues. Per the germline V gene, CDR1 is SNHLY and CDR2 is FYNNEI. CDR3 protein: CASTTRGAPNTEAFF. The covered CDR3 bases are TGTGCCAGCACTACTCGGGGGGCACCGAACACTGAA.

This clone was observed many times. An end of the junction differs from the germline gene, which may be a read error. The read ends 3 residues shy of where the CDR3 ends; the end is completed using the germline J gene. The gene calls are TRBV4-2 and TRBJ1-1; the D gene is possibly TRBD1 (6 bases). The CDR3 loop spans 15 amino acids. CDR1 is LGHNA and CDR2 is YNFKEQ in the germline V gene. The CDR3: CASSHMTGLNTEAFF. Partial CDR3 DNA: TGCGCCAGCAGCCATATGACAGGTTTGAACACTGAA.

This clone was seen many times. The CDR3: CASSLDRGLTEAFF. Incomplete CDR3 DNA: TGTGCCAGCAGCTTAGACAGGGGGCTTACTGAA. The chain joins TRBV13 to TRBJ1-1; 9 positions match TRBD1. The CDR3 end falls 3 residues outside the read, so it is completed with the germline J gene. The CDR3 has 14 residues. The V and J ends lost 1 base and 5 bases, in that order; junction bases with no gene match: 2. Germline V CDR1 and CDR2: PRHDT, FYEKMQ (reference sequence).

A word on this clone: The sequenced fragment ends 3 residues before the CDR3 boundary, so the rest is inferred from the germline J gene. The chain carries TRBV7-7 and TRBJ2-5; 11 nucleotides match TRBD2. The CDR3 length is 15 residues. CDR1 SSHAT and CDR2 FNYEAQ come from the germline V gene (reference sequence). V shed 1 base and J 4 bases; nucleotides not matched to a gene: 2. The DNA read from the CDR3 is TGTGCCAGCAGCTTAGTACTAGCGGGGGCAGAGACC. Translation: CASSLVLAGAET. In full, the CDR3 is CASSLVLAGAETQYF. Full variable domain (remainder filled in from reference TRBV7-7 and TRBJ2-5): GAGVSQSPRYKVTKRGQDVTLRCDPISSHATLYWYQQALGQGPEFLTYFNYEAQPDKSGLPSDRFSAERPEGSISTLTIQRTEQRDSAMYRCASSLVLAGAETQYFGPGTRLLVL.